These 23 T cell receptor beta chains were all obtained from the same sample, sequenced in a study of cytomegalovirus exposure and HLA in healthy donors. The PCR used 60 Vbeta and 13 Jbeta primers. The assay was immunoSEQ multiplex PCR, and TCRdb's table has in-frame clones only and misses some. The sample includes about 41,000 clones. Sequenced: PBMCs. The source is a man younger than 40 in good health and CMV-seronegative.

Concerning this clone itself: Mismatch with germline at one junction end may stem from a read error. The V gene is TRBV30, the J gene TRBJ2-7; 10 nucleotides match TRBD1. This CDR3 is built from 15 residues. Germline loops: CDR1 GTSNPN, CDR2 SVGIG (reference sequence). CDR3 coding DNA: TGTTCCTGGAGTGTACTAAGGGACAGGGGCTACGAGCAGTACTTC. It translates to CSWSVLRDRGYEQYF.

J is TRBJ1-3 and V is TRBV6-5; D is possibly TRBD1 (5 bases). Germline lookup yields CDR1 MNHEY and CDR2 SVGAGI. V gave up 7 bases and J gave up 4 bases, with 8 bases separating them. This CDR3 contains 12 residues. The CDR3 nucleotides read TGTGCCAGCATGACAGCCGGAAACACCATATATTTT. Translated: CASMTAGNTIYF.

The rearrangement links TRBV6-1 to TRBJ2-1, with D perhaps TRBD2 (6 bases). This CDR3 has 13 residues. Germline values: CDR1 MNHNS, CDR2 SASEGT. Trimming cost V 4 bases and J 5 bases, with 9 bases left between them. CDR3 coding DNA: TGTGCCAGCAGTGCTTCGGGGGACAATGAGCAGTTCTTC. Protein sequence: CASSASGDNEQFF.

This chain joins TRBV7-6 and TRBJ2-2; TRBD2 matches at 9 bases. V lost 6 bases and J lost 6; bases outside the gene matches: 8. This CDR3 comprises 15 residues. CDR1 is SGHVS, CDR2 FNYEAQ, per germline. This CDR3 is CASSPGLAIPGELFF. In DNA, the CDR3 is TGTGCCAGCAGTCCCGGACTAGCGATTCCCGGGGAGCTGTTTTTT.

For this clone: A read error may produce the germline difference seen at one junction end. The V and J genes are TRBV25-1 and TRBJ1-3; 7 positions agree with TRBD1. The CDR3 covers 17 residues. Germline V lookup: CDR1 MGHDK, CDR2 SYGVNS. The DNA of the CDR3 is TGTGCCAGCAGTGGGAGGGGGACAGCTGACTCTGGAAACAACATATATTTT. Translation gives CASSGRGTADSGNNIYF. The whole variable domain, filled in from reference TRBV25-1 and TRBJ1-3, reads EADIYQTPRYLVIGTGKKITLECSQTMGHDKMYWYQQDPGMELHLIHYSYGVNSTEKGDLSSESTVSRIRTEHFPLTLESARPSHTSQYLCASSGRGTADSGNNIYFGEGSWLTVV.

The chain has TRBV11-1 and TRBJ2-2; 14 nucleotides align to TRBD2. The CDR3 contains 17 residues. The trim removed 4 bases at V and 5 bases at J, leaving 6 bases unmatched. CDR1 is SGHAT, CDR2 FQDESV, per germline (reference sequence). DNA for the CDR3: TGTGCCAGCAGCTCGGGACTAGCGGGGGTAGGAACCGGGGAGCTGTTTTTT. It is translated as CASSSGLAGVGTGELFF.

This chain links TRBV27 with TRBJ1-5, with a weak D call TRBD1 (5 bases). CDR3 length equals 15 residues. Germline V lookup: CDR1 MNHEY, CDR2 SMNVEV (reference sequence). V was shortened by 3 bases and J by 1 base, with 10 bases between the two germline ends. The CDR3, as DNA: TGTGCCAGCAGTTTGTTCCCAGGGAGCAATCAGCCCCAGCATTTT. As protein: CASSLFPGSNQPQHF.

Here the CDR3 reads CASSPGQGAETQYF. CDR3 nucleotides: TGCGCCAGCAGCCCCGGACAGGGCGCTGAGACCCAGTACTTC. V gene TRBV4-1 combines with J gene TRBJ2-5, with TRBD1 matching 8 bases. This CDR3 comprises 14 residues. Germline V gives CDR1 MGHRA, CDR2 YSYEKL. Unmatched junction bases numbered 6, after V lost 4 bases and J lost 5 bases.

The chain has TRBV18 and TRBJ2-7; TRBD2 matches at 13 bases. With 3 bases clipped from V and 5 bases from J, the junction kept 1 base outside the gene matches. Germline V CDR1 and CDR2: KGHSH, LQKENI. This CDR3 comprises 14 residues. The CDR3 loop reads CASSPGTSGDEQYF. The CDR3 DNA follows: TGTGCCAGCTCACCCGGGACTAGCGGGGACGAGCAGTACTTC.

CDR3 loop: CASSYPGDEQYF. DNA for the CDR3: TGTGCCAGCAGCTACCCAGGGGACGAGCAGTACTTC. The genes are TRBV6-5 and TRBJ2-7, with D perhaps matching TRBD1 (6 bases). Trimming cost V 6 bases and J 5 bases, with 11 bases left between them. This CDR3 region has 12 residues. The germline CDR1 and CDR2 sequences are MNHEY and SVGAGI.

This chain links TRBV5-1 with TRBJ1-4; TRBD1 matches at 7 bases. V trimming: 1 base; J trimming: 5 bases; junction bases outside the gene matches: 5. Per the germline V gene, CDR1 is SGHRS and CDR2 is YFSETQ. The CDR3 has 15 amino acids. The CDR3 protein is CASSLKGDSNEKLFF. Here the CDR3 DNA reads TGCGCCAGCAGCTTGAAGGGGGACAGCAATGAAAAACTGTTTTTT.

The CDR3 DNA is TGCAGCGTTGAAGTACTGGAGCGATTCTTC. Amino acids: CSVEVLERFF. The V gene is TRBV29-1, the J gene TRBJ2-1; D is undetermined. The CDR3 runs to 10 residues. Germline CDR1 and CDR2: SQVTM and ANQGSEA. Trimming left V 1 base short and J 16 bases short, with 11 bases between.

The rearrangement uses TRBV7-2 and TRBJ2-7; perhaps TRBD2 as D (7 bases). Germline loops: CDR1 SGHTA, CDR2 FQGNSA. Trimming pared 3 bases from V and 6 bases from J, leaving 15 bases between. The CDR3 is made up of 14 amino acids. This CDR3 reads CASSFREGEGEQYF. The CDR3 DNA reads TGTGCCAGCAGCTTCCGCGAGGGGGAGGGCGAGCAGTACTTC.

The chain employs TRBV12-5 and TRBJ2-1; 12 bases agree with TRBD2. This CDR3 is 15 amino acids long. Trimming cost V 5 bases and J 4 bases; bases outside gene matches: 3. The germline CDR1 and CDR2 sequences are LGHNT and FRNRAP. This chain's CDR3 is CASGAGLAGYNEQFF. CDR3 sequence (DNA): TGTGCTAGTGGTGCGGGACTAGCGGGTTACAATGAGCAGTTCTTC.

The chain carries TRBV7-6 and TRBJ2-1; 8 bases are shared with TRBD2. Germline CDR1 SGHVS, CDR2 FNYEAQ. Losses at the gene ends were 5 bases for V and 1 base for J; bases not matched to a gene: 4. CDR3 length equals 15 residues. The chain's CDR3 is CASSPGGRSYNEQFF. The CDR3 DNA reads TGTGCCAGCAGCCCGGGGGGGCGGTCCTACAATGAGCAGTTCTTC.

V usage is TRBV4-3 and J usage is TRBJ2-2, with a weak D call TRBD2 (6 bases). Between the trimmed V and J ends, which lost 4 bases and 5 bases, there was a span of 17 bases. The germline V gene has CDR1 LGHNA and CDR2 YSLEER. This CDR3 contains 16 residues. The CDR3 sequence is CASSPFANSGTGELFF. The CDR3 DNA reads TGCGCCAGCAGCCCGTTCGCGAATAGCGGAACCGGGGAGCTGTTTTTT.

V is TRBV27 and J is TRBJ2-1; tentatively, D is TRBD2 (6 bases). Germline CDR1 reads MNHEY; CDR2 reads SMNVEV (reference sequence). The CDR3 has 15 residues. V was pared by 2 bases and J by 5 bases, with 13 bases between. For the CDR3, the DNA is TGTGCCAGCAGTTTAGGGGCGGGGATGCACAATGAGCAGTTCTTC. Amino acids: CASSLGAGMHNEQFF.

The chain couples TRBV7-2 to TRBJ2-7; 8 bases align to TRBD1. V gave up 5 bases and J gave up 1 base; unmatched junction bases: 4. This CDR3 contains 14 residues. In germline, CDR1 is SGHTA, CDR2 FQGNSA. The CDR3 region has the DNA TGTGCCAGCAGCGTCCGGGACAGGTCCTACGAGCAGTACTTC. It is translated as CASSVRDRSYEQYF.

This chain connects TRBV25-1 to TRBJ2-3; 7 nucleotides line up with TRBD2. J was trimmed by 3 bases and V by 3 bases; bases with no gene match: 6. The CDR3 runs 15 residues. Per the germline V gene, CDR1 is MGHDK and CDR2 is SYGVNS. The CDR3 loop is CASSDFAGATDTQYF. CDR3 sequence (DNA): TGTGCCAGCAGTGACTTCGCGGGAGCGACAGATACGCAGTATTTT.

The V gene is TRBV23-1, the J gene TRBJ2-4; D is perhaps TRBD2 (6 bases). TRBV23-1 has ORF status, its function being uncertain. V lost 4 bases, J lost 2 bases, and 12 bases lay in between. The CDR3 has 15 residues. CDR3 residues: CASSLGGISKNIQYF. The CDR3, as DNA: TGCGCCAGCAGTCTGGGGGGTATCTCCAAAAACATTCAGTACTTC.

V usage is TRBV5-6 and J usage is TRBJ2-5; TRBD2 matches 11 bases. The CDR3 length is 16 residues. Per the germline V gene, CDR1 is SGHDT and CDR2 is YYEEEE. V gave up 0 bases and J gave up 4 bases; unmatched junction bases: 5. CDR3 nucleotide sequence: TGTGCCAGCAGCTTGGTGGTAGCGGGGGGGCCAGAGACCCAGTACTTC. Amino acid sequence: CASSLVVAGGPETQYF. The full variable domain, its missing parts supplied by reference TRBV5-6 and TRBJ2-5, is DAGVTQSPTHLIKTRGQQVTLRCSPKSGHDTVSWYQQALGQGPQFIFQYYEEEERQRGNFPDRFSGHQFPNYSSELNVNALLLGDSALYLCASSLVVAGGPETQYFGPGTRLLVL.

This chain links TRBV25-1 with TRBJ1-4; TRBD1 aligns across 8 bases. J gave up 8 bases and V 8 bases, and 13 bases lay outside the gene matches. The germline CDR1 and CDR2 sequences are MGHDK and SYGVNS. The CDR3 extends over 15 amino acids. CDR3 loop: CASLKTGAPLEKLFF. As DNA, the CDR3 is TGTGCCAGCCTCAAGACAGGGGCCCCTCTCGAAAAACTGTTTTTT. Full variable domain (missing parts from reference TRBV25-1 and TRBJ1-4): EADIYQTPRYLVIGTGKKITLECSQTMGHDKMYWYQQDPGMELHLIHYSYGVNSTEKGDLSSESTVSRIRTEHFPLTLESARPSHTSQYLCASLKTGAPLEKLFFGSGTQLSVL.

The V gene is TRBV5-5, the J gene TRBJ2-7, with D perhaps TRBD2 (6 bases). Germline assignment: CDR1 SGHKS and CDR2 YYEKEE (reference sequence). V shed 5 bases and J shed 4 bases, with 16 bases lying between them. The CDR3 consists of 14 residues. In nucleotides, the CDR3 is TGTGCCAGCAGACGGGAGCGTCTAACGTACGAGCAGTACTTC. It is translated as CASRRERLTYEQYF.